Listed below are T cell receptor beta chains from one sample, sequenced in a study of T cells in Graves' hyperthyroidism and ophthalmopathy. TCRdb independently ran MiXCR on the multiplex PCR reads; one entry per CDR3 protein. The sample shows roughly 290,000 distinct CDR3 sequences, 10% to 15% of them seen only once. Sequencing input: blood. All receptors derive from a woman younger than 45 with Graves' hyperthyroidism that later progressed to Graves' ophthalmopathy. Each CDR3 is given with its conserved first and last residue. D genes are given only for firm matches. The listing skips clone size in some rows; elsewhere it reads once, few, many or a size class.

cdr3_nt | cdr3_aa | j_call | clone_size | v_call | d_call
TGCAGTGCTAGGATTAAACAGACAGGGAGGTTAAACTATGGCTACACCTTC | CSARIKQTGRLNYGYTF | TRBJ1-2 | . | TRBV20-1 | TRBD1
TGTGCCAGCAGCTTAGCGCCAGGGAACTATGGCTACACCTTC | CASSLAPGNYGYTF | TRBJ1-2 | many | TRBV7-9 | .
TGTGCCAGTAGTCCCCAGCAAGGAAGGTTGGATCAGCCCCAGCATTTT | CASSPQQGRLDQPQHF | TRBJ1-5 | . | TRBV19 | .
TGCAGCGTCCCGACAGGGAGAAGAGAGACCCAGTACTTC | CSVPTGRRETQYF | TRBJ2-5 | few | TRBV29-1 | TRBD1
TGTGCCAGCTCACCTTGGGGGGGCGACACTGAAGCTTTCTTT | CASSPWGGDTEAFF | TRBJ1-1 | many | TRBV18 | .
TGTGCCAGCAGTGCCCTACAGGGGGCAAACGAGCAGTACTTC | CASSALQGANEQYF | TRBJ2-7 | many | TRBV28 | TRBD1
TGTGCCAGCAGTTTAATAAATGGACAGAAGTACACCTTC | CASSLINGQKYTF | TRBJ1-2 | few | TRBV28 | .
TGTGCCAGCAGCTTCTTTAGCGGGGTACCAGATACGCAGTATTTT | CASSFFSGVPDTQYF | TRBJ2-3 | many | TRBV7-9 | TRBD2
TGTGCCAGCAGCTTCATAGCGGGAGGGTTCACCGGGGAGCTGTTTTTT | CASSFIAGGFTGELFF | TRBJ2-2 | . | TRBV5-4 | TRBD2
TGTGCCACCAGTGATTTAAAGCGGGAGGGGAACACCGGGGAGCTGTTTTTT | CATSDLKREGNTGELFF | TRBJ2-2 | . | TRBV24-1 | TRBD2
TGTGCCAGCAGTTTAGGGGCGGGTGTGTTGACTGAAGCTTTCTTT | CASSLGAGVLTEAFF | TRBJ1-1 | many | TRBV28 | .
TGTGCCAGCAGCTTACTACTAGCGGGAGGGCCGAATGAGCAGTTCTTC | CASSLLLAGGPNEQFF | TRBJ2-1 | once | TRBV11-2 | TRBD2
TGTGCAAGCCGGGGACAGGGTAATGAAAAACTGTTTTTT | CASRGQGNEKLFF | TRBJ1-4 | few | TRBV27 | TRBD1
TGTGCCAGCAGCCTTACAGGGGAAGGCAATCAGCCCCAGCATTTT | CASSLTGEGNQPQHF | TRBJ1-5 | many | TRBV11-2 | TRBD1
TGTGCCACCAGTGATTTGAGGGACAATCAGCCCCAGCATTTT | CATSDLRDNQPQHF | TRBJ1-5 | few | TRBV24-1 | .
TGCAGCGTTGGGGGTATCGCTGAAGCTTTCTTT | CSVGGIAEAFF | TRBJ1-1 | many | TRBV29-1 | .
TGTGCCAGCTCACCAAGGGTTATGACAGGGGATGAGCAGTTCTTC | CASSPRVMTGDEQFF | TRBJ2-1 | many | TRBV18 | TRBD1
TGTGCCAGCACCGAATATAACAATCAGCCCCAGCATTTT | CASTEYNNQPQHF | TRBJ1-5 | many | TRBV12-3/TRBV12-4 | .
TGTGCCAGCGGTCCTTCGCGAGGACTAGCGCTTTACAATGAGCAGTTCTTC | CASGPSRGLALYNEQFF | TRBJ2-1 | many | TRBV28 | TRBD2
TGTGCCAGCAGCCGCCGGGACAGCTACAATGAGCAGTTCTTC | CASSRRDSYNEQFF | TRBJ2-1 | many | TRBV6-2/TRBV6-3 | TRBD1
TGTGCCAGCAGTTTGGAGGGGGGCTTCCTACGGGCGCACGAGCAGTACTTC | CASSLEGGFLRAHEQYF | TRBJ2-7 | many | TRBV28 | .
TGCAGTGCTCTGTCTGAGGGCAGGGGGCAAGAGACCCAGTACTTC | CSALSEGRGQETQYF | TRBJ2-5 | many | TRBV20-1 | TRBD1
TGTGCCAGCAGCGGACAGCCGAATGAAAAACTGTTTTTT | CASSGQPNEKLFF | TRBJ1-4 | . | TRBV6-1 | .
TGTGCCAGCAGCTTCAGCGGACTGAACAATGAGCAGTTCTTC | CASSFSGLNNEQFF | TRBJ2-1 | many | TRBV7-9 | .
TGCGCCAGCAGCCCCGACGGGGGCAGAACCTACGAGCAGTACTTC | CASSPDGGRTYEQYF | TRBJ2-7 | few | TRBV5-1 | .
TGTGCCAGCAGTCGACATGGAAACACCATATATTTT | CASSRHGNTIYF | TRBJ1-3 | many | TRBV28 | .
TGTGCCAGCAGCTTAACAGGGCTGAAGTCGAACGGCTACACCTTC | CASSLTGLKSNGYTF | TRBJ1-2 | many | TRBV5-5 | .
TGCGCCAGCAGCTCTGGACTAGCGGGCTCAAATGAGCAGTTCTTC | CASSSGLAGSNEQFF | TRBJ2-1 | many | TRBV5-1 | TRBD2
TGCAGTGCGATAGAGCCCGGACAGGGGATCAAAGCTTTCTTT | CSAIEPGQGIKAFF | TRBJ1-1 | many | TRBV20-1 | TRBD1
TGTGCCAGCCGCGGTTTATTGGATACGCAGTATTTT | CASRGLLDTQYF | TRBJ2-3 | . | TRBV7-2 | .
TGTGCCAGCAGTGAGACAGAAACCTACGAGCAGTACTTC | CASSETETYEQYF | TRBJ2-7 | . | TRBV2 | .
TGTGCCATCAGTGAGTCTTGGAATGAGCAGTTCTTC | CAISESWNEQFF | TRBJ2-1 | many | TRBV10-3 | .
TGTGCCAGCAGTTCGCTCCCCCCTCGCGATGAGCAGTTCTTC | CASSSLPPRDEQFF | TRBJ2-1 | . | TRBV6-1 | .
TGTGCCAGCAGTTTTTGGGGGGAGGAAGGTGATGAGCAGTTCTTC | CASSFWGEEGDEQFF | TRBJ2-1 | many | TRBV12-3/TRBV12-4 | .
TGTGCCAGCTCACCAGCCCAGACTGGATACAATGAGCAGTTCTTC | CASSPAQTGYNEQFF | TRBJ2-1 | many | TRBV18 | .
TGTGCCAGCAGCGTAGAGTGGACAAGGAACACCGGGGAGCTGTTTTTT | CASSVEWTRNTGELFF | TRBJ2-2 | many | TRBV9 | .
TGTGCCAGCGTTACGGGACAGGGGATTTACTCTGGAAACACCATATATTTT | CASVTGQGIYSGNTIYF | TRBJ1-3 | . | TRBV28 | TRBD1
TGTGCCACCAGCGGAGGGAAGTACGAGCAGTACTTC | CATSGGKYEQYF | TRBJ2-7 | few | TRBV19 | .
TGTGCCAGCAATTCTGTCAGGCTAGCCCAGGGGGAGACCCAGTACTTC | CASNSVRLAQGETQYF | TRBJ2-5 | many | TRBV28 | .
TGCAGTGCTACGGATCAACAGCTCATGAACACTGAAGCTTTCTTT | CSATDQQLMNTEAFF | TRBJ1-1 | many | TRBV20-1 | .
TGTGCCAGCATGAGGCGGGGCTACTACGAGCAGTACTTC | CASMRRGYYEQYF | TRBJ2-7 | many | TRBV7-8 | .
TGTGCCAGCAGTGCGCTCTCGGGGGGCGGGCTCACAGATACGCAGTATTTT | CASSALSGGGLTDTQYF | TRBJ2-3 | many | TRBV6-1 | .
TGTGCCATCACCGGGCAGACAAATTCACCCCTCCACTTT | CAITGQTNSPLHF | TRBJ1-6 | many | TRBV10-3 | .
TGTGCCAGCAGCTGGGGGACAGGGGGAATAAACACCATATATTTT | CASSWGTGGINTIYF | TRBJ1-3 | few | TRBV7-8 | TRBD1
TGTGCCAGCAGCGTCAGGGCGCCCGGGGAGCTGTACTTC | CASSVRAPGELYF | TRBJ2-7 | . | TRBV7-3 | .
TGTGCCAGCAGTTCCCGGGAGAACACTGAAGCTTTCTTT | CASSSRENTEAFF | TRBJ1-1 | many | TRBV12-3/TRBV12-4 | .
TGTGCCAGCAGCTTAGTGACCGGGACAGGAGCCTACAATGAGCAGTTCTTC | CASSLVTGTGAYNEQFF | TRBJ2-1 | many | TRBV11-3 | TRBD1
TGCGCCAGCAGTGATCCCGGGACTAGTACCGGGGAGCTGTTTTTT | CASSDPGTSTGELFF | TRBJ2-2 | . | TRBV10-2 | TRBD2
TGTGCCAGCAGGCCGGGCTCCATGAACACTGAAGCTTTCTTT | CASRPGSMNTEAFF | TRBJ1-1 | many | TRBV28 | .
TGTGCCAGCAGCCCCCGCTCGATAGTAAAGGGGGATAAGAGGAACAATGAGCAGTTCTTC | CASSPRSIVKGDKRNNEQFF | TRBJ2-1 | many | TRBV6-2/TRBV6-3 | .
TGTGCCAGCAGCTTAGGGGGGGGGCGGTTCACAGATACGCAGTATTTT | CASSLGGGRFTDTQYF | TRBJ2-3 | many | TRBV7-8 | .
TGTGCCAGCAGTTACTCGGTGGAGGACTCCTACAATGAGCAGTTCTTC | CASSYSVEDSYNEQFF | TRBJ2-1 | few | TRBV6-2/TRBV6-3 | .
TGTGCCAGCAGTTTATTGCCGACTAGCGGGAGAGGCGAGCAGTACTTC | CASSLLPTSGRGEQYF | TRBJ2-7 | many | TRBV28 | TRBD2